This T cell receptor (beta chain) was recorded in a study of OX40 agonist ivuxolimab in advanced cancers. About the study as a whole: Ivuxolimab, which targeted the costimulatory receptor OX40 (CD134), was an agonistic, fully human IgG2 monoclonal antibody. Intravenous ivuxolimab was administered to patients every 2 weeks at six dose levels: 0.01, 0.1, 0.3, 1.5, 3 and 10 mg/kg. Of the 50 to 55 patients in dose escalation, around 20 had hepatocellular carcinoma, some 15 had melanoma, 9 had renal cell carcinoma and 9 had head and neck cancer. A male proportion of 82.7% and a mean age of approximately 62 years, ranging from about 20 to 80, were recorded for the dose-escalation cohort. Patients were allowed to have had prior anti-PD-1, anti-PD-L1 or anti-CTLA-4 therapy, and 40% of the dose-escalation patients had previously received checkpoint inhibitors. Partial responses were achieved by three dose-escalation patients, of whom one had hepatocellular carcinoma and two had cutaneous melanoma. Peripheral TCRbeta sequencing aimed to test whether ivuxolimab altered TCR sequence diversity and caused clonal T-cell expansion. The paper describes the monotherapy dose-escalation part (N ≈ 52 patients) of the phase I trial of ivuxolimab. Broad study findings and their caveats: After ivuxolimab, expanded clones were on average more numerous among CD8+ T cells than among CD4+ T cells. The antigen specificity of the peripheral T cells that underwent clonal expansion was not determined. At doses of 0.1 to 3.0 mg/kg, clonal expansion of both CD4+ and CD8+ blood T cells was observed from baseline to week 6. Low levels of normalized T-cell clonal expansion were also seen in some patients who did not respond. In the 0.1-3.0 mg/kg groups, partial responders had among the lowest normalized peripheral clonal expansion, particularly in CD8+ T cells.

The CDR3, from cysteine to phenylalanine, totals 14 residues. The CDR3 DNA has 42 bases and is translated from base 1. V is clipped by 1 base and J by 4 bases, and the sequence between their germline boundaries is 7 bases long. The germline V gene provides CDR1 SNHLY and CDR2 FYNNEI. The trial excluded patients who had a history of autoimmune disease or were on systemic immunosuppression. Peripheral blood for TCR sequencing was drawn from every dose cohort at baseline, at cycle 4 day 1 and at cycle 7 day 1. Samples were obtained from an open-label, multicenter, first-in-human phase I dose-escalation trial of ivuxolimab. Adults with locally advanced or metastatic head and neck squamous cell, hepatocellular, melanoma or renal cell carcinoma were enrolled in the trial. Before TCR sequencing, CD4+ and CD8+ T cells were separately sorted from peripheral blood. Genomic DNA was isolated from the sorted cells so that the TCRbeta CDR3 region could be sequenced. TCRbeta CDR3 regions were sequenced using the immunoSEQ Assay. This immuneACCESS table, as held by TCRdb, lists in-frame sequences with V and J called but not all clones. Of the missing ones, under half trace to an unresolved V gene in checked studies; the others have no known cause. Across this sample there are around 70,000 clones, with less than 90% seen only once. Of the sample, roughly 2.4% is held by the ten largest clones.

As concerns this clone: Its antigen remains unidentified. No much larger clone is present one base from it, and per-base qualities are unavailable.

This TCR was sampled from an adult with an advanced solid tumor such as melanoma, head and neck, liver or kidney cancer. Source: CD4+ or CD8+ T cells sorted from blood, taken in a trial of the OX40 agonist ivuxolimab. This chain is built from TRBV2 and TRBJ2-2; too little of a D gene remains to name it. The nucleotides are TGTGCCAGCAGTGAAGTACAGTCCACCGGGGAGCTGTTTTTT. It is translated as CASSEVQSTGELFF. This CDR3, with the reference TRBV2 and TRBJ2-2 proteins standing in past its ends, gives the full variable domain EPEVTQTPSHQVTQMGQEVILRCVPISNHLYFYWYRQILGQKVEFLVSFYNNEISEKSEIFDDQFSVERPDGSNFTLKIRSTKLEDSAMYFCASSEVQSTGELFFGEGSRLTVL.